The next 26 T cell receptor beta chains were all read from a single sample in a study of immune heterogeneity within non-small cell lung tumors. TCR beta CDR3 was amplified by multiplex PCR using 32 V and 13 J primers. TCRdb independently ran MiXCR on the multiplex PCR reads; one entry per CDR3 protein. The sample lists roughly 3,000 distinct CDR3 sequences, 52% occurring once. Bulk tumor genomic DNA, about 570 ng per sample, was the template. The authors collected several far-apart biopsies from each primary tumor during surgery. Curative operations were performed on patients who had untreated, newly diagnosed non-small cell lung cancer. The material sequenced was lung tumor tissue. These receptors all stem from a man aged 60 to 69 with non-small cell lung cancer.

The rearrangement links TRBV12-3 or TRBV12-4 to TRBJ2-1, with D possibly matching TRBD2 (6 bases). The V gene lost 1 base and the J gene lost 7 bases, with 14 bases spanning the gap. The CDR3 totals 15 residues. CDR3 nucleotide sequence: TGTGCCAGCAGTTTAGACGGGAGAGGTAGGAATGAGCAGTTCTTC. Protein product: CASSLDGRGRNEQFF.

This clonotype ranks as medium-sized (0.01 to 0.1%). The chain is built from TRBV19 and TRBJ2-2; 9 bases match TRBD1. Germline CDR1 LNHDA, CDR2 SQIVND (reference sequence). The CDR3 length is 16 residues. V shed 6 bases, J shed 5 bases, and the junction held 10 bases outside the gene matches. This CDR3 reads CASRRGGQGSTGELFF. DNA of the CDR3: TGTGCCAGTAGGAGAGGGGGACAGGGCTCAACCGGGGAGCTGTTTTTT. The whole variable domain, filled in from reference TRBV19 and TRBJ2-2, reads DGGITQSPKYLFRKEGQNVTLSCEQNLNHDAMYWYRQDPGQGLRLIYYSQIVNDFQKGDIAEGYSVSREKKESFPLTVTSAQKNPTAFYLCASRRGGQGSTGELFFGEGSRLTVL.

By sample share, this clonotype is medium-sized (0.01 to 0.1%). A much larger clone differs by one base, so this may be a read error. The chain carries TRBV20-1 and TRBJ1-2, with D tentatively TRBD1 (6 bases). The CDR3 is 15 residues long. Germline CDR1 reads DFQATT; CDR2 reads SNEGSKA (reference sequence). The CDR3 loop is CSARAGQPLRGGCTF. The CDR3, as DNA: TGCAGTGCTAGAGCAGGACAGCCCCTAAGAGGTGGCTGCACCTTC.

This clonotype was found a few times. A much larger clone lies one base from this, so it may be a read error. V usage is TRBV3-1 and J usage is TRBJ2-2; TRBD2 aligns across 11 bases. CDR3 length: 14 residues. CDR1 and CDR2 (germline): LGHDT, YNNKEL (reference sequence). This chain's CDR3 is CVSSELAGVGELFF. The CDR3 nucleotides read TGTGTCAGCAGCGAACTAGCGGGAGTCGGGGAGCTGTTTTTT.

The chain has TRBV28 and TRBJ2-7; D may be TRBD2 (6 bases). Trimming stripped 3 bases from V and 13 bases from J, with 19 bases between. The CDR3 has 13 residues. CDR1 is MDHEN, CDR2 SYDVKM, per germline. The CDR3 DNA sequence: TGTGCCAGCAGTTTCCCGACCGGGACTTATCGATACTTC. Encoded protein: CASSFPTGTYRYF.

By share of the sample, this clonotype is large (0.1 to 1%). The chain couples TRBV12-3 or TRBV12-4 to TRBJ2-3; TRBD2 matches 8 bases. Germline trimming cut 2 bases from V and 6 bases from J; bases unmatched to any gene: 16. The CDR3 spans 18 residues. The CDR3 DNA follows: TGTGCCAGCAGTTTATACCTAGCGGGTCACTCCCCGGGGGATACGCAGTATTTT. Its translation: CASSLYLAGHSPGDTQYF.

The V gene is TRBV12-3 or TRBV12-4, the J gene TRBJ1-5; no reliable D call. Trimming took 6 bases from V and 7 from J, leaving 19 bases between them. This CDR3 is 15 amino acids long. The CDR3 region is CASSVVGSSVQPQHF. Written as DNA, the CDR3 is TGTGCCAGCAGCGTAGTCGGATCCTCAGTGCAGCCCCAGCATTTT.

In regard to this clonotype: Relative to the germline gene, one junction end is altered; a read error may explain this. This chain links TRBV18 with TRBJ2-5, with 8 bases matching TRBD2. There are 16 residues in the CDR3. Germline CDR1 is KGHSH and CDR2 is LQKENI. CDR3 amino acids: CAISPALAAERETQYF. In nucleotides, the CDR3 is TGTGCCATCTCACCGGCACTAGCGGCCGAGAGAGAGACCCAGTACTTC.

This chain links TRBV2 with TRBJ1-1; D is ambiguous. Trimming took off 6 bases at V and 0 bases at J, with 8 bases between the two ends. The V gene's germline CDR1 is SNHLY and CDR2 FYNNEI. The CDR3 length is 13 residues. The CDR3 protein is CASRTNMNTEAFF. CDR3 nucleotide sequence: TGTGCCAGCAGGACGAACATGAACACTGAAGCTTTCTTT.

Details on this clonotype: As the CDR3 is not closed by the conserved phenylalanine or tryptophan, this likely results from a read error. The limits of the CDR3 on the DNA are not certain, so only TCRdb's listed CDR3 is given. This chain uses TRBV2 with TRBJ2-3; whether TRBD1, the table's D call, matches the DNA was not checked. Germline V gene lookup returns CDR1 SNHLY and CDR2 FYNNEI. Termini included, the CDR3 measures 15 amino acids. This chain's CDR3 is CASGQPYSYEQYFGP.

The count of this clonotype is one. The chain links TRBV28 to TRBJ1-1; the D gene is possibly TRBD1 (6 bases). V was shortened by 11 bases and J by 1 base, with 17 bases between the two germline ends. CDR1 is MDHEN and CDR2 is SYDVKM in the germline V gene. The CDR3 length is 14 residues. The CDR3 loop reads CAARSGGRNTEAFF. The CDR3 DNA sequence: TGTGCCGCCCGGTCCGGGGGGCGGAACACTGAAGCTTTCTTT.

This clonotype is judged medium-sized. V usage is TRBV2 and J usage is TRBJ2-3, with no clear D. CDR3 length equals 13 residues. Germline values: CDR1 SNHLY, CDR2 FYNNEI. The V and J ends lost 6 bases and 1 base respectively, with 8 bases between them. CDR3 coding DNA: TGTGCCAGCAGAGGGCAGGGCACAGATACGCAGTATTTT. Translation gives CASRGQGTDTQYF.

The CDR3 DNA follows: TGTGCCAGCAGCTTGGACAGGGTCAATGGCTACACCTTC. It specifies CASSLDRVNGYTF. The chain carries TRBV7-2 and TRBJ1-2, with 8 bases matching TRBD1. J gave up 6 bases and V 3 bases, and 3 bases lay outside the gene matches. CDR1 and CDR2 (germline): SGHTA, FQGNSA. The CDR3 length is 13 residues.

The rearrangement uses TRBV29-1 and TRBJ1-2; no clear D. The germline CDR1 and CDR2 sequences are SQVTM and ANQGSEA. This CDR3 has 12 residues. V lost 0 bases and J lost 4, with 6 bases in between. Here the CDR3 DNA reads TGCAGCGTTGAAGAGTACAGCTATGGCTACACCTTC. It is translated as CSVEEYSYGYTF.

The chain joins TRBV20-1 to TRBJ1-5; D is perhaps TRBD1 (5 bases). V shed 0 bases and J shed 7 bases, with 22 bases lying between them. Germline assignment: CDR1 DFQATT and CDR2 SNEGSKA (reference sequence). The CDR3 loop spans 17 amino acids. The CDR3: CSARDSSAQGVGQPQHF. DNA for the CDR3: TGCAGTGCTAGAGATAGCTCGGCGCAAGGGGTAGGACAGCCCCAGCATTTT.

The chain has TRBV7-3 and TRBJ2-3; 8 nucleotides line up with TRBD2. The CDR3 sequence is 15 residues long. Looked up from germline, CDR1 is SGHTA and CDR2 is FQGTGA. J was trimmed by 4 bases and V by 3 bases; bases with no gene match: 6. CDR3 residues: CASSLGLVPADTQYF. The CDR3 nucleotides read TGTGCCAGCAGCTTGGGACTAGTGCCGGCAGATACGCAGTATTTT. Using reference TRBV7-3 and TRBJ2-3 for the parts outside the CDR3, the full variable domain is GAGVSQTPSNKVTEKGKYVELRCDPISGHTALYWYRQSLGQGPEFLIYFQGTGAADDSGLPNDRFFAVRPEGSVSTLKIQRTERGDSAVYLCASSLGLVPADTQYFGPGTRLTVL.

This clonotype is medium-sized (0.01 to 0.1%) in the sample. The J gene is TRBJ2-4, the V gene TRBV2; D unclear. CDR1 is SNHLY and CDR2 is FYNNEI in the germline V gene. The ends were cut back, 1 base at V and 4 bases at J, with 2 bases in the middle. The CDR3 has 12 residues. CDR3 in amino acids: CASSEEKNIQYF. The CDR3 DNA is TGTGCCAGCAGTGAAGAGAAAAACATTCAGTACTTC.

The chain links TRBV20-1 to TRBJ1-1, with 9 positions matching TRBD1. Germline CDR1 and CDR2: DFQATT and SNEGSKA (reference sequence). J lost 5 bases, V lost 5 bases, and 9 bases had no gene match. CDR3 length: 14 residues. The CDR3 coding sequence is TGCAGTGCTTTACGGGGACAGGGAGGTACTGAAGCTTTCTTT. This sequence encodes CSALRGQGGTEAFF.

In its sample, this clonotype was seen once. The chain links TRBV6-2 or TRBV6-3 to TRBJ2-7, with D perhaps TRBD1 (6 bases). Germline-derived CDR1 and CDR2 are MNHEY and SVGEGT. This CDR3 contains 13 residues. V lost 6 bases to trimming and J lost 2 bases, with 11 bases between them. The CDR3, as DNA: TGTGCCAGCAGAAACAGGGATCCCTACGAGCAGTACTTC. This sequence encodes CASRNRDPYEQYF.

By share of the sample, this clonotype is large (0.1 to 1%). This chain uses TRBV3-1 with TRBJ2-1, with 7 bases lining up with TRBD2. Germline loops: CDR1 LGHDT, CDR2 YNNKEL (reference sequence). CDR3 length equals 15 residues. V trimming: 1 base; J trimming: 6 bases; junction bases outside the gene matches: 6. CDR3 sequence reads: CASSQAGLAVNEQFF. For the CDR3, the DNA is TGTGCCAGCAGCCAAGCAGGGCTAGCGGTCAATGAGCAGTTCTTC.

This clonotype was observed a handful of times. This clone may be a read error of a much larger clone one base away. The genes are TRBV20-1 and TRBJ2-5; D is uncertain. The CDR3 has 15 amino acids. Germline V gene lookup returns CDR1 DFQATT and CDR2 SNEGSKA (reference sequence). CDR3 in DNA: TGCAGTGCTGGAGACTTGGGGTTGGCGGAAGAGACCCAGTACTTC. It yields the protein CSAGDLGLAEETQYF.

To note about this clonotype: This may be a read error, as it is one base from a much larger clone. The chain recombines TRBV3-1 with TRBJ2-6; no reliable D call. Per germline, CDR1 LGHDT and CDR2 YNNKEL (reference sequence). The CDR3 has 15 residues. This chain's CDR3 is CTSSQDATGANVLTF. CDR3 bases: TGTACCAGCAGCCAAGATGCAACTGGGGCCAACGTCCTGACTTTC.

On this clonotype: This clone may be a read error of a much larger clone one base away. The chain joins TRBV7-9 to TRBJ2-2; 7 bases line up with TRBD2. The CDR3 sequence is 14 residues long. Germline CDR1 reads SEHNR; CDR2 reads FQNEAQ (reference sequence). As DNA, the CDR3 is TGTGCCAGCAGATTAGCGACTAGCAGGGGGGAGCTGTTTTTT. Its protein product is CASRLATSRGELFF.

CDR3 sequence: CASSYVGVEYTEAFF. CDR3 bases: TGTGCCAGCAGTTACGTAGGGGTAGAATACACTGAAGCTTTCTTT. The chain links TRBV6-5 to TRBJ1-1; tentative D call: TRBD1 (5 bases). The CDR3 has 15 residues. Trimming shortened V by 2 bases and J by 3 bases, and 13 bases separated the two germline ends. Germline V gene lookup returns CDR1 MNHEY and CDR2 SVGAGI.

This chain links TRBV5-1 with TRBJ1-2, with D possibly matching TRBD1 (6 bases). V lost 1 base, J lost 4 bases, and 14 bases lay in between. CDR1 and CDR2 from the germline V gene are SGHRS and YFSETQ. The CDR3 contains 15 residues. The CDR3 DNA reads TGCGCCAGCAGCTTGACAGGGATGACTCTCTATGGCTACACCTTC. Encoded protein: CASSLTGMTLYGYTF.

Of note for this clonotype: A single base separates this from a much larger clone, so it may be a read error. The chain links TRBV7-2 to TRBJ2-5; a weak D match, TRBD2 (6 bases). The CDR3 length is 15 residues. Germline V gene data show CDR1 as SGHTA and CDR2 as FQGNSA. The CDR3 coding sequence is TGTGCCAGCAGCTTAGGGTTAGCGGTCCGGGAGACCCATTACTTC. It specifies CASSLGLAVRETHYF. The variable domain in full, completed from reference TRBV7-2 and TRBJ2-5, reads GAGVSQSPSNKVTEKGKDVELRCDPISGHTALYWYRQSLGQGLEFLIYFQGNSAPDKSGLPSDRFSAERTGGSVSTLTIQRTQQEDSAVYLCASSLGLAVRETHYFGPGTRLLVL.